The present T cell receptor beta chain was sequenced within a study of T cell changes during pregnancy in multiple sclerosis. Per the germline V gene, CDR1 is SGHNT and CDR2 is YENEEA. Trimming pared 3 bases from V and 1 base from J, leaving 10 bases between. This CDR3 spans 15 amino acids. Using immunoSEQ multiplex PCR, the repertoire was profiled, and TCRdb retains in-frame clones only, with some absent. Of more than 85,000 clones listed, nearly 95% are singletons. This receptor was obtained from a female donor in good health, enrolled as a control in a pregnancy study. This sample comprised peripheral blood, obtained after pregnancy. The V and J genes are TRBV11-3 and TRBJ2-1, with D possibly being TRBD2 (5 bases). The CDR3 spells CASSLDFLSYNEQFF. The CDR3 bases are TGTGCCAGCAGCTTGGACTTCCTGTCCTACAATGAGCAGTTCTTC.